What follows are 30 T cell receptor beta chains derived from one specimen sequenced in a study of blood T cells in healthy people across ages. Together with a sample-barcoded 5' primer, a J-beta primer mix was included in a second PCR lasting roughly 7 to 11 cycles. MiXCR, run by TCRdb on the 5' RACE reads, gives a single entry per CDR3 protein. The sample has about 2 million distinct CDR3 sequences; roughly 49% are singletons. Sequencing input: blood. The receptors originated from a middle-aged woman in good health.

The chain is built from TRBV20-1 and TRBJ2-3; 10 bases are a match to TRBD2. The CDR3 extends over 16 amino acids. Trimming took 1 base from V and 6 from J; bases not matched to a gene: 10. Germline V lookup: CDR1 DFQATT, CDR2 SNEGSKA (reference sequence). The CDR3 sequence: CSARVLAGRIPDTQYF. The CDR3 bases are TGCAGTGCTAGAGTACTAGCGGGGCGCATTCCGGATACGCAGTATTTT.

J is TRBJ2-7 and V is TRBV28, with no clear D. The CDR3 contains 14 residues. Germline assignment: CDR1 MDHEN and CDR2 SYDVKM. V lost 6 bases, J lost 0 bases, and 12 bases lay in between. The CDR3 DNA reads TGTGCCAGCAGGAAAACGGGTAACTCCTACGAGCAGTACTTC. Translation: CASRKTGNSYEQYF.

In this sample, this clonotype turned up once. This sequence joins TRBV7-9 and TRBJ2-7; TRBD2 is a possible D gene (6 bases). The CDR3 has 14 amino acids. V gave up 5 bases and J gave up 6 bases, with 17 bases separating them. Germline CDR1 reads SEHNR; CDR2 reads FQNEAQ (reference sequence). The chain's CDR3 is CASSHGDGGVEQYF. CDR3 DNA: TGTGCCAGCAGCCACGGGGACGGGGGAGTCGAGCAGTACTTC.

The chain couples TRBV7-2 to TRBJ2-7; 8 nucleotides agree with TRBD2. The CDR3 totals 14 residues. V gave up 5 bases and J gave up 3 bases; unmatched junction bases: 6. In germline, CDR1 is SGHTA, CDR2 FQGNSA. CDR3 loop: CASSPGGGYYEQYF. The CDR3 DNA is TGTGCCAGCAGCCCCGGGGGGGGGTACTACGAGCAGTACTTC. The entire variable domain, with the rest obtained from reference TRBV7-2 and TRBJ2-7, is as follows: GAGVSQSPSNKVTEKGKDVELRCDPISGHTALYWYRQSLGQGLEFLIYFQGNSAPDKSGLPSDRFSAERTGGSVSTLTIQRTQQEDSAVYLCASSPGGGYYEQYFGPGTRLTVT.

There are a few counts of this clonotype. V gene TRBV29-1 combines with J gene TRBJ2-5, with unresolved D. Germline CDR1 is SQVTM and CDR2 is ANQGSEA. This CDR3 has 13 amino acids. The V end was cut by 3 bases, the J end by 6 bases, with 14 bases between. CDR3 bases: TGCAGCGTTGAGCACCCAGTTGTCCAGACCCAGTACTTC. Encoded protein: CSVEHPVVQTQYF.

This rearrangement joins TRBV7-2 to TRBJ1-5; D is perhaps TRBD1 (5 bases). The V and J ends lost 0 bases and 1 base respectively, with 10 bases between them. CDR1 is SGHTA and CDR2 is FQGNSA in the germline V gene. The CDR3 runs 16 residues. The CDR3, as DNA: TGTGCCAGCAGCTTAGCACGGGCAGGGAGCAATCAGCCCCAGCATTTT. It codes for CASSLARAGSNQPQHF.

The chain employs TRBV29-1 and TRBJ2-1; perhaps TRBD2 as D (5 bases). CDR1 SQVTM and CDR2 ANQGSEA come from the germline V gene. The V end was cut by 7 bases, the J end by 7 bases, with 11 bases between. This CDR3 has 11 residues. The CDR3 DNA sequence: TGCAGCGCGTCGGAGGCTAATGAGCAGTTCTTC. The encoded protein is CSASEANEQFF.

The chain recombines TRBV28 with TRBJ2-1; a weak D match, TRBD1 (5 bases). V was cut by 7 bases and J by 10 bases, with 14 bases left in between. The germline V gene has CDR1 MDHEN and CDR2 SYDVKM. The CDR3 is 12 residues long. In DNA form, the CDR3 reads TGTGCCAGCACCAGAAGGGGCAGAGAGCAGTTCTTC. Translating gives CASTRRGREQFF.

CDR3 in amino acids: CASSQLGLSSYEQYF. The CDR3 region has the DNA TGTGCCAGCAGCCAATTGGGCTTGAGCTCCTACGAGCAGTACTTC. This chain uses TRBV4-2 with TRBJ2-7; D unresolved. CDR1 is LGHNA and CDR2 is YNFKEQ in the germline V gene. The ends were cut back, 2 bases at V and 0 bases at J, with 11 bases in the middle. The CDR3 covers 15 residues.

This clonotype was found a few times. The chain combines TRBV12-3 or TRBV12-4 with TRBJ2-1; a weak D match, TRBD1 (6 bases). The V end lost 3 bases, the J end lost 5 bases, and 14 bases lay between the germline ends. CDR3 size: 15 residues. The CDR3 nucleotides are TGTGCCAGCAGTTTTCGACAGGACTTCAACAATGAGCAGTTCTTC. It translates to CASSFRQDFNNEQFF.

This clonotype was detected only once. The V and J genes are TRBV12-3 or TRBV12-4 and TRBJ2-1, with TRBD2 identical over 11 bases. This CDR3 region has 15 residues. V shed 3 bases, J shed 8 bases, and the junction held 6 bases outside the gene matches. CDR3 DNA sequence: TGTGCCAGCAGTTTGGGTAGCGGGAGGGGCCATGAGCAGTTCTTC. This translates into CASSLGSGRGHEQFF.

This chain joins TRBV20-1 and TRBJ2-1, with 11 bases fitting TRBD2. This CDR3 has 15 residues. Losses at the gene ends were 6 bases for V and 6 bases for J; bases not matched to a gene: 10. CDR1 and CDR2 (germline): DFQATT, SNEGSKA (reference sequence). The CDR3 here is CSARIAGGIVNEQFF. As DNA, the CDR3 is TGCAGTGCGCGGATAGCGGGGGGGATCGTCAATGAGCAGTTCTTC.

The gene calls are TRBV20-1 and TRBJ2-1; unclear D gene. Trimming pared 1 base from V and 6 bases from J, leaving 16 bases between. There are 15 residues in the CDR3. Germline values: CDR1 DFQATT, CDR2 SNEGSKA (reference sequence). The CDR3 nucleotides read TGCAGTGCTAGAGGTGCCAGACCGGCGCGCAATGAGCAGTTCTTC. Translated: CSARGARPARNEQFF.

DNA of the CDR3: TGTGCCAGCAGCCCGGGGGGGGGGACCTTCCATGAGCAGTTCTTC. Residues: CASSPGGGTFHEQFF. The rearrangement uses TRBV6-2 or TRBV6-3 and TRBJ2-1; TRBD2 matches 8 bases. Trimming removed 6 bases from V and 8 bases from J; junction bases left unmatched: 12. The CDR3 runs 15 residues. Germline CDR1 is MNHEY and CDR2 is SVGEGT.

The rearrangement joins TRBV27 to TRBJ2-5; D is possibly TRBD2 (5 bases). Trimming stripped 5 bases from V and 11 bases from J, with 21 bases between. Germline assignment: CDR1 MNHEY and CDR2 SMNVEV (reference sequence). This CDR3 contains 14 residues. The CDR3 coding sequence is TGTGCCAGCAGTCTAGGGCCAACCCGGGGTGAGCAGTACTTC. The encoded protein is CASSLGPTRGEQYF.

This chain links TRBV6-2 or TRBV6-3 with TRBJ1-2; D is undetermined. V lost 5 bases and J lost 0, with 7 bases in between. The germline CDR1 and CDR2 sequences are MNHEY and SVGEGT. The CDR3 length is 13 residues. The CDR3 DNA reads as TGTGCCAGCAGTCGAAGTTCTAACTATGGCTACACCTTC. Protein sequence: CASSRSSNYGYTF.

The chain joins TRBV27 to TRBJ1-1, with D tentatively TRBD1 (6 bases). The CDR3 extends over 16 amino acids. Trimming took off 6 bases at V and 1 base at J, with 18 bases between the two ends. The germline CDR1 and CDR2 sequences are MNHEY and SMNVEV (reference sequence). Here the CDR3 DNA reads TGTGCCAGCAGACCCCTCCCGGGACACCGGAACACTGAAGCTTTCTTT. This translates into CASRPLPGHRNTEAFF.

This clonotype was counted a few times. This sequence joins TRBV9 and TRBJ2-4; 7 positions agree with TRBD1. Germline V lookup: CDR1 SGDLS, CDR2 YYNGEE. This CDR3 contains 17 residues. The V gene end was trimmed by 1 base and the J gene end by 4 bases; junction bases not matched to a gene: 11. This CDR3 reads CASSVRDLTGPKNIQYF. The CDR3 coding sequence is TGTGCCAGCAGCGTAAGAGACTTGACAGGGCCGAAAAACATTCAGTACTTC.

This clonotype was picked up a small number of times. The V call is TRBV9, the J call TRBJ2-3; D may be TRBD1 or TRBD2 (5 bases each). This CDR3 has 15 residues. V gave up 0 bases and J gave up 5 bases, with 13 bases separating them. The germline V gene encodes CDR1 SGDLS and CDR2 YYNGEE. CDR3 amino acids: CASSVVATEGDTQYF. The CDR3 DNA is TGTGCCAGCAGCGTAGTCGCGACAGAGGGAGATACGCAGTATTTT.

The rearrangement uses TRBV28 and TRBJ2-7; a possible D gene is TRBD1 (6 bases). The V gene's germline CDR1 is MDHEN and CDR2 SYDVKM. The CDR3 covers 15 residues. V shed 1 base and J shed 5 bases, with 15 bases lying between them. CDR3 region: CASSLFLKQGNEQYF. The DNA of the CDR3 is TGTGCCAGCAGTTTATTCCTTAAACAGGGTAACGAGCAGTACTTC. The whole variable domain, remainder taken from reference TRBV28 and TRBJ2-7, is DVKVTQSSRYLVKRTGEKVFLECVQDMDHENMFWYRQDPGLGLRLIYFSYDVKMKEKGDIPEGYSVSREKKERFSLILESASTNQTSMYLCASSLFLKQGNEQYFGPGTRLTVT.

This clonotype was detected a few times. J is TRBJ2-5 and V is TRBV18, with unresolved D. V was cut by 3 bases and J by 4 bases, with 18 bases left in between. The CDR3 covers 16 residues. Looked up from germline, CDR1 is KGHSH and CDR2 is LQKENI. Here the CDR3 reads CASSPNPPATVETQYF. CDR3 nucleotides: TGTGCCAGCTCACCGAATCCCCCGGCGACGGTAGAGACCCAGTACTTC.

To note about this clonotype: An end of the junction differs from the germline gene, which may be a read error. This chain uses TRBV5-1 with TRBJ1-5, with 7 bases fitting TRBD1. Germline-derived CDR1 and CDR2 are SGHRS and YFSETQ. CDR3 length: 19 residues. Here the CDR3 reads CASSLGPRQGELNNQPQHF. CDR3 nucleotide sequence: TGCGCTAGCAGCTTGGGTCCCAGGCAGGGGGAATTGAACAATCAGCCCCAGCATTTT. The full variable domain, with the rest looked up from reference TRBV5-1 and TRBJ1-5, is KAGVTQTPRYLIKTRGQQVTLSCSPISGHRSVSWYQQTPGQGLQFLFEYFSETQRNKGNFPGRFSGRQFSNSRSEMNVSTLELGDSALYLCASSLGPRQGELNNQPQHFGDGTRLSIL.

The chain is built from TRBV6-1 and TRBJ2-3, with D perhaps TRBD1 (5 bases). The CDR3 contains 15 residues. CDR1 is MNHNS and CDR2 is SASEGT in the germline V gene. Deletions cut 6 bases from V and 7 bases from J, with 20 bases between. The CDR3 region is CASSEDIQGRNTQYF. The DNA of the CDR3 is TGTGCCAGCAGCGAGGACATCCAGGGTAGGAATACGCAGTATTTT.

The rearrangement links TRBV7-9 to TRBJ1-1; TRBD1 matches 7 bases. The V segment lost 6 bases and the J segment 1 base; nucleotides outside the gene matches: 14. Germline values: CDR1 SEHNR, CDR2 FQNEAQ (reference sequence). The CDR3 sequence is 17 residues long. CDR3 nucleotides: TGTGCCAGCAGTCAGCCGTCAACAGGGGATGGGAACACTGAAGCTTTCTTT. Protein product: CASSQPSTGDGNTEAFF.

The J gene is TRBJ1-1, the V gene TRBV9; tentatively, D is TRBD1 (5 bases). The CDR3 sequence is 15 residues long. The V end was cut by 4 bases, the J end by 9 bases, with 22 bases between. The germline V gene encodes CDR1 SGDLS and CDR2 YYNGEE. CDR3 region: CASSSRQHPFAKAFF. The DNA of the CDR3 is TGTGCCAGCAGCTCCAGACAGCACCCCTTTGCGAAAGCTTTCTTT. Using reference TRBV9 and TRBJ1-1 for the parts outside the CDR3, the full variable domain is DSGVTQTPKHLITATGQRVTLRCSPRSGDLSVYWYQQSLDQGLQFLIQYYNGEERAKGNILERFSAQQFPDLHSELNLSSLELGDSALYFCASSSRQHPFAKAFFGQGTRLTVV.

The genes are TRBV10-3 and TRBJ2-5; 10 bases align to TRBD1. Losses at the gene ends were 6 bases for V and 3 bases for J; bases not matched to a gene: 4. This CDR3 region has 14 residues. The germline V gene encodes CDR1 ENHRY and CDR2 SYGVKD. The CDR3 spells CAIRSGTGEETQYF. As DNA, the CDR3 is TGTGCCATCAGGTCCGGGACAGGGGAAGAGACCCAGTACTTC.

CDR3 DNA: TGTGCCAGCAAGTTCAGCCCCGGGGCCACAGATACGCAGTATTTT. It yields the protein CASKFSPGATDTQYF. This chain links TRBV27 with TRBJ2-3, with D possibly being TRBD1 or TRBD2 (5 bases each). The CDR3 is made up of 15 amino acids. V was pared by 7 bases and J by 2 bases, with 16 bases between. Germline values: CDR1 MNHEY, CDR2 SMNVEV (reference sequence).

This chain connects TRBV6-2 or TRBV6-3 to TRBJ2-7, with D maybe TRBD2 (6 bases). This CDR3 has 16 residues. The germline V gene has CDR1 MNHEY and CDR2 SVGEGT. Between the trimmed V and J ends, which lost 2 bases and 5 bases, there was a span of 19 bases. The CDR3 DNA reads TGTGCCAGCAGTTACGGAAATTCCGCTAGCGCCCACGAGCAGTACTTC. Its translation is CASSYGNSASAHEQYF.

This clonotype was seen a few times. Germline is not matched at one junction end, which may reflect a read error. The chain links TRBV4-3 to TRBJ1-1, with D hard to call. Germline-derived CDR1 and CDR2 are LGHNA and YSLEER. CDR3 length equals 14 residues. DNA for the CDR3: TGTGCCAGCAGCCAAGACGGTCTGAACACTGAAGCTTTCTTT. Protein sequence: CASSQDGLNTEAFF.

The J gene is TRBJ1-1, the V gene TRBV7-2; D is undetermined. Germline V gene sequence: CDR1 SGHTA, CDR2 FQGNSA. With 3 bases removed from V and 1 base from J, the gap between germline ends came to 15 bases. The CDR3 sequence is 16 residues long. This CDR3 reads CASSFLSGLSNTEAFF. CDR3 nucleotide sequence: TGTGCCAGCAGCTTCTTATCGGGTCTTTCGAACACTGAAGCTTTCTTT.